Listed here are 12 T cell receptor beta chains from one sample, sequenced in a study of Ad26.COV2.S vaccination and SARS-CoV-2 variants. Data came from immunoSEQ multiplex PCR; TCRdb stores just in-frame clones and leaves some out. The table shows some 350,000 clones, with approximately 87% occurring only once. Treatment in this sample: approximately 18 received Ad26.COV2.S at low or high dose, single or two shots; about five received placebo; per-sample allocation not given. Each sample was drawn 63 days after the first injection (of vaccine or placebo). The sequenced sample was peripheral blood, obtained in a trial of Ad26.COV2.S vaccine versus placebo. These receptors came from a person aged 18-65 years who received the Ad26.COV2.S COVID-19 vaccine or a placebo.

This clone has a single count. The identical CDR3 is also encoded by other nucleotide sequences in the sample. The chain couples TRBV7-2 to TRBJ2-3; D unclear. CDR1 is SGHTA, CDR2 FQGNSA, per germline. This CDR3 comprises 11 residues. The V gene lost 0 bases and the J gene lost 6 bases, with 1 base spanning the gap. The CDR3 DNA reads as TGTGCCAGCAGCTTAGCTGATACGCAGTATTTT. Its translation: CASSLADTQYF.

This clone appeared a single time. V and J are TRBV6-2 or TRBV6-3 and TRBJ1-1; 8 bases align to TRBD1. The germline gives CDR1 MNHEY, CDR2 SVGEGT. The J segment lost 8 bases and the V segment lost 2 bases, leaving 4 bases of the junction unmatched. The CDR3 has 13 residues. The CDR3 sequence is CASSYARTGEAFF. The CDR3 bases are TGTGCCAGCAGTTACGCTCGGACAGGGGAAGCTTTCTTT.

This chain joins TRBV11-2 and TRBJ1-1; D is unresolved. V lost 4 bases and J lost 8, with 11 bases in between. CDR1 SGHAT and CDR2 FQNNGV come from the germline V gene. This CDR3 has 12 amino acids. The CDR3: CASSSPSREAFF. For the CDR3, the DNA is TGTGCCAGCAGCTCGCCCTCCAGGGAAGCTTTCTTT.

The chain employs TRBV5-5 and TRBJ2-5; TRBD1 is a possible D gene (5 bases). The CDR3 contains 15 residues. The V end lost 3 bases, the J end lost 5 bases, and 17 bases lay between the germline ends. In germline, CDR1 is SGHKS, CDR2 YYEKEE (reference sequence). The CDR3 loop is CASSSGPPFRETQYF. The CDR3 DNA is TGTGCCAGCAGCTCAGGGCCGCCTTTCCGCGAGACCCAGTACTTC.

The chain is built from TRBV6-2 or TRBV6-3 and TRBJ2-5; 7 nucleotides agree with TRBD1. V dropped 3 bases and J dropped 4; count of bases not matched to a gene: 8. The CDR3 loop spans 15 amino acids. Germline V gene data show CDR1 as MNHEY and CDR2 as SVGEGT. This CDR3 reads CASSYPAGTVETQYF. The CDR3 bases are TGTGCCAGCAGTTATCCCGCCGGGACAGTAGAGACCCAGTACTTC.

The genes are TRBV18 and TRBJ2-1, with D possibly being TRBD1 or TRBD2 (6 bases each). V was pared by 4 bases and J by 4 bases, with 32 bases between. The CDR3 covers 21 residues. Germline loops: CDR1 KGHSH, CDR2 LQKENI. CDR3 DNA: TGTGCCAGCTCACTAGACGTCGGGGGCCGACCCCTCCCAGGACAATACAATGAGCAGTTCTTC. This gives the protein CASSLDVGGRPLPGQYNEQFF.

The chain joins TRBV5-4 to TRBJ2-5; 10 bases map to TRBD2. Germline lookup yields CDR1 SGHNT and CDR2 YYREEE (reference sequence). The CDR3 is made up of 16 amino acids. V was pared by 0 bases and J by 1 base, with 3 bases of the junction left unmatched. CDR3 protein: CASSLGTSGVQETQYF. CDR3 DNA sequence: TGTGCCAGCAGCTTGGGGACTAGCGGAGTCCAAGAGACCCAGTACTTC.

This clone has more than one count but fewer than ten. Other DNA sequences in this specimen translate into the identical CDR3. The V call is TRBV12-3 or TRBV12-4, the J call TRBJ1-1; unclear D gene. CDR3 size: 13 residues. Trimming pared 3 bases from V and 1 base from J, leaving 6 bases between. CDR3 loop: CASSFAGNTEAFF. In nucleotides, the CDR3 is TGTGCCAGCAGTTTTGCGGGGAACACTGAAGCTTTCTTT.

The genes are TRBV5-1 and TRBJ1-1; D perhaps matches TRBD1 (5 bases). Trimming took off 6 bases at V and 3 bases at J, with 15 bases between the two ends. The CDR3 contains 14 residues. Germline V CDR1 and CDR2: SGHRS, YFSETQ. In DNA form, the CDR3 reads TGCGCCAGCACCCCCGAGGGGCGCGACACTGAAGCTTTCTTT. Protein: CASTPEGRDTEAFF.

The chain carries TRBV7-2 and TRBJ2-4; D remains unclear. The CDR3 consists of 13 residues. V shed 1 base and J shed 12 bases, with 13 bases lying between them. Germline CDR1 reads SGHTA; CDR2 reads FQGNSA. The CDR3 protein is CASSLEPRSTQYF. DNA of the CDR3: TGTGCCAGCAGCTTAGAACCACGTTCCACTCAGTACTTC.

In its sample, this clone was seen once. The chain employs TRBV6-5 and TRBJ2-7, with D possibly TRBD1 on 5 matching bases. The CDR3 contains 13 residues. Trimming took 6 bases from V and 3 from J, leaving 12 bases between them. Germline values: CDR1 MNHEY, CDR2 SVGAGI. The CDR3 reads CASSRQMLYEQYV. The CDR3 coding sequence is TGTGCCAGCAGCAGACAGATGCTCTACGAGCAGTACGTC.

The chain is built from TRBV6-4 and TRBJ1-1; unclear D gene. V lost 3 bases and J 4 bases, leaving 9 bases between the germline ends. In germline, CDR1 is MRHNA, CDR2 SNTAGT. This CDR3 comprises 13 residues. CDR3 sequence reads: CASSESALTEAFF. For the CDR3, the DNA is TGTGCCAGCAGTGAATCGGCACTCACTGAAGCTTTCTTT.